This is a list of T cell receptor beta chains from one sample in a study of cytomegalovirus exposure and HLA in healthy donors. TCRdb's copy holds only in-frame clones and misses some; the assay was immunoSEQ multiplex PCR. This table has roughly 140,000 clones, under 90% appearing once. The sequenced material came from PBMCs. These receptor sequences come from a man between 35 and 55 years old in good health and CMV-seronegative. Both conserved end residues are part of each CDR3. D genes are given only for firm matches. The size field is filled for only some rows; it gives once, few, many or a size class.

abundance	v_gene	d_gene	j_gene	CDR3nt	CDR3aa
-	TRBV6-1	-	TRBJ1-6	TGTGCCAGCTGGAACAGGGCCTATAATTCACCCCTCCACTTT	CASWNRAYNSPLHF
-	TRBV28	TRBD1	TRBJ2-1	TGTGCCAGCAGACCTCCCGACAGGGGGCTTTACAATGAGCAGTTCTTC	CASRPPDRGLYNEQFF
-	TRBV5-4	-	TRBJ2-6	TGTGCCAGCAGCACGAATAGGGGGACCGGGGCCAACGTCCTGACTTTC	CASSTNRGTGANVLTF
-	TRBV19	TRBD1	TRBJ2-5	TGTGCCAGTAGTATTACCTCCGGGACAGGGGCTCGAGAGACCCAGTACTTC	CASSITSGTGARETQYF
-	TRBV7-2	-	TRBJ1-4	TGTGCCAGCAGCTTAGACAGGGCAACTAATGAAAAACTGTTTTTT	CASSLDRATNEKLFF
-	TRBV5-1	TRBD2	TRBJ2-7	TGCGCCAGCAGCTTGGTGGCTAGCGGGGCCTACGAGCAGTACTTC	CASSLVASGAYEQYF
-	TRBV7-2	TRBD2	TRBJ2-4	TGTGCCAGCAGCCCCCAGCGGGGGGCCAAAAACATTCAGTACTTC	CASSPQRGAKNIQYF
-	TRBV4-3	-	TRBJ2-3	TGCGCCAGCAGCCCTAGGGGGGGCGTAGCAGATACGCAGTATTTT	CASSPRGGVADTQYF
-	TRBV9	-	TRBJ1-2	TGTGCCAGCAGCGTAGACGGGGGAGACTATGGCTACACCTTC	CASSVDGGDYGYTF
-	TRBV9	-	TRBJ2-7	TGTGCCAGCAGCTCCTCGGGGGACGAGCAGTACTTC	CASSSSGDEQYF
-	TRBV27	TRBD1	TRBJ1-4	TGTGCCAGCAGCCACCGGACAGGGTATAATGAAAAACTGTTTTTT	CASSHRTGYNEKLFF
-	TRBV27	TRBD2	TRBJ2-3	TGTGCCAGCACACGGACGGCTAGCGGTAGCACAGATACGCAGTATTTT	CASTRTASGSTDTQYF
-	TRBV9	TRBD1	TRBJ2-1	TGTGCCAGCAGCGGGACAGGGGATTACAATGAGCAGTTCTTC	CASSGTGDYNEQFF
-	TRBV7-2	-	TRBJ2-3	TGTGCCAGCAGCTTAGGGGAGGCGGATACGCAGTATTTT	CASSLGEADTQYF
-	TRBV5-1	-	TRBJ2-1	TGCGCCAGCAGCTGGCAGACAGTTACCACCAATGAGCAGTTCTTC	CASSWQTVTTNEQFF
-	TRBV2	-	TRBJ2-5	TGTGCCAGCATGGGGGGAGGAGAGACCCAGTACTTC	CASMGGGETQYF
-	TRBV28	TRBD1	TRBJ1-2	TGTGCCAGCATCCCGCGAGGACAGGGGAATTTGGGCTACACCTTC	CASIPRGQGNLGYTF
-	TRBV15	-	TRBJ1-5	TGTGCCACCAGCAGAGATCCCAGGGGCAATCAGCCCCAGCATTTT	CATSRDPRGNQPQHF
-	TRBV9	TRBD2	TRBJ2-5	TGTGCCAGCAGCGTAGCTACTAGCGTCTGGGAGACCCAGTACTTC	CASSVATSVWETQYF
once	TRBV6-5	-	TRBJ1-5	TGTGCCCGCCCTACGGGACATAATTTCAATCAGCCCCAGCATTTT	CARPTGHNFNQPQHF
few	TRBV4-1	TRBD1	TRBJ1-2	TGCGCCAGCAGCCAAGCCGGGACAGGGTCCAACTATGGCTACACCTTC	CASSQAGTGSNYGYTF
-	TRBV11-3	-	TRBJ1-5	TGTGCCAGCAGCTTAGTGGGACACTACAATCAGCCCCAGCATTTT	CASSLVGHYNQPQHF
few	TRBV4-2	-	TRBJ1-1	TGTGCCAGCAGCCAAGGGGGCAACACTGAAGCTTTCTTT	CASSQGGNTEAFF
-	TRBV18	-	TRBJ2-7	TGTGCCAGCTCACCTCCCGGGGGTAGGGACGAGCAGTACTTC	CASSPPGGRDEQYF
few	TRBV5-1	-	TRBJ1-4	TGCGCCAGCAGCTACACCGGGGGGCCGGAGGAAAAACTGTTTTTT	CASSYTGGPEEKLFF
-	TRBV5-1	TRBD2	TRBJ2-7	TGCGCCAGCAGCTTCAGGACTAGCGGGGGGAGCTCCTACGAGCAGTACTTC	CASSFRTSGGSSYEQYF
-	TRBV27	TRBD2	TRBJ2-3	TGTGCCAGCAGTAGCGGGGGCCGCAGAGATACGCAGTATTTT	CASSSGGRRDTQYF
-	TRBV5-4	TRBD1	TRBJ1-1	TGTGCCAGCAGCTTGAGGGACAGGGGGCTGTTGAACACTGAAGCTTTCTTT	CASSLRDRGLLNTEAFF
-	TRBV5-1	TRBD1	TRBJ1-2	TGCGCCAGCAGCTCGGGACAGGGCAGAGATGGCTACACCTTC	CASSSGQGRDGYTF
-	TRBV6-1	-	TRBJ1-1	TGTGCCAGCAGTGAAGCTAGCAGGAACACTGAAGCTTTCTTT	CASSEASRNTEAFF
-	TRBV6-6	TRBD1	TRBJ1-5	TGTGCCAGCAGTTACTCCAAAGGACAGGTGGACCAGCCCCAGCATTTT	CASSYSKGQVDQPQHF
-	TRBV28	-	TRBJ1-2	TGTGCCAGCAGTCGACCGACAGGTTACGCCTTC	CASSRPTGYAF
once	TRBV6-6	-	TRBJ2-3	TGTGCCAGCAGTGGCCGGGCAGATACGCAGTATTTT	CASSGRADTQYF
-	TRBV4-1	TRBD1	TRBJ1-1	TGCGCCAGCAGCCTTAGTCCGGGACAGGGTGGGGCTGAAGCTTTCTTT	CASSLSPGQGGAEAFF
few	TRBV10-1	-	TRBJ2-3	TGCGCCAGCAGTTACGCGGGGAATCTGGCAGATACGCAGTATTTT	CASSYAGNLADTQYF
-	TRBV2	TRBD1	TRBJ1-5	TGTGCCAGCAGTCTAGGGACAGCTAGCAATCAGCCCCAGCATTTT	CASSLGTASNQPQHF
-	TRBV27	-	TRBJ1-4	TGTGCCAGCAGTGGGGACACCCGGAGGGAAAAACTGTTTTTT	CASSGDTRREKLFF
once	TRBV5-1	TRBD1	TRBJ1-6	TGCGCCAGCAGCGTAACAGGGGCGGATAATTCACCCCTCCACTTT	CASSVTGADNSPLHF
-	TRBV6-5	TRBD1	TRBJ2-2	TGTGCCAGCGGCAACAGGGGGCGCAACACCGGGGAGCTGTTTTTT	CASGNRGRNTGELFF
-	TRBV19	TRBD1	TRBJ2-7	TGTGCCAGTAGTATTCGGCCAGGGGGAGCCTACGAGCAGTACTTC	CASSIRPGGAYEQYF
-	TRBV4-3	TRBD2	TRBJ2-1	TGCGCCAGCAGCCAAAAGCCCAGCGGGGTAGCGTACAATGAGCAGTTCTTC	CASSQKPSGVAYNEQFF
-	TRBV6-1	-	TRBJ2-1	TGTGCCAGCAGTGAAGCGCTTCGACAGATCTTCATTAATGAGCAGTTCTTC	CASSEALRQIFINEQFF
-	TRBV5-1	-	TRBJ2-2	TGCGCCAGCAGCTTGGGCAGGGTTACGAGTCGCACCGGGGAGCTGTTTTTT	CASSLGRVTSRTGELFF
-	TRBV10-3	-	TRBJ2-7	TGTGCCATCAGGGAGACCGGCTCCTACGAGCAGTACTTC	CAIRETGSYEQYF
-	TRBV11-1	-	TRBJ2-7	TGTGCCAGCAGCTCCCGCAGGGGAACCGAGCAGTACTTC	CASSSRRGTEQYF
once	TRBV19	-	TRBJ2-7	TGTGCCAGTAGTATACTACAGGGCTACGAGCAGTACTTC	CASSILQGYEQYF
once	TRBV7-2	-	TRBJ2-3	TGTGCCAGCAGCCCAGGTCAAGGATCTAGCACAGATACGCAGTATTTT	CASSPGQGSSTDTQYF
-	TRBV7-2	TRBD1	TRBJ1-4	TGTGCCAGCAGCTTAGCAGGGGGCGCGGGGGAAAAACTGTTTTTT	CASSLAGGAGEKLFF
-	TRBV7-9	-	TRBJ2-3	TGTGCCAGCAGCTCAGGGGACGGTCGCACAGATACGCAGTATTTT	CASSSGDGRTDTQYF
once	TRBV27	-	TRBJ1-1	TGTGCCAGCATCAGGGCCACTGAAGCTTTCTTT	CASIRATEAFF
-	TRBV5-5	-	TRBJ1-5	TGTGCCAGCAGCTTGGCAGGGGGCAATCAGCCCCAGCATTTT	CASSLAGGNQPQHF
-	TRBV6-1	-	TRBJ1-6	TGTGCCAGCAGTGAATTGGGCTTCCCAAATTCACCCCTCCACTTT	CASSELGFPNSPLHF
-	TRBV27	TRBD1	TRBJ1-1	TGTGCCAGCAGTTGGACAGGGAGGAACACTGAAGCTTTCTTT	CASSWTGRNTEAFF
few	TRBV5-4	-	TRBJ1-4	TGTGCCAGCAGCCCACCGGGCGGGGAAAAACTGTTTTTT	CASSPPGGEKLFF
once	TRBV6-1	-	TRBJ2-2	TGTGCCAGCAGGGTAACTAGGTCGGGAGTAGGGGAGCTGTTTTTT	CASRVTRSGVGELFF
-	TRBV18	-	TRBJ1-1	TGTGCCAGCTCACCAGAGATCAAAACCTCTGAAGCTTTCTTT	CASSPEIKTSEAFF
-	TRBV11-2	TRBD2	TRBJ2-7	TGTGCCAGCAGGAGAAAGGCAGTAGCGGGGGGGCTAGACGAGCAGTACTTC	CASRRKAVAGGLDEQYF
-	TRBV20-1	-	TRBJ1-2	TGCAGTGCCCCCTTGGCCTTTGGCTACACCTTC	CSAPLAFGYTF
-	TRBV10-3	TRBD1	TRBJ2-3	TGTGCCATCCATGAGGGACAGGGGGGAACAGATACGCAGTATTTT	CAIHEGQGGTDTQYF
-	TRBV30	-	TRBJ2-5	TGTGCCTGGAGCCCTTGGGCGGGGTTGGCCCACTTC	CAWSPWAGLAHF